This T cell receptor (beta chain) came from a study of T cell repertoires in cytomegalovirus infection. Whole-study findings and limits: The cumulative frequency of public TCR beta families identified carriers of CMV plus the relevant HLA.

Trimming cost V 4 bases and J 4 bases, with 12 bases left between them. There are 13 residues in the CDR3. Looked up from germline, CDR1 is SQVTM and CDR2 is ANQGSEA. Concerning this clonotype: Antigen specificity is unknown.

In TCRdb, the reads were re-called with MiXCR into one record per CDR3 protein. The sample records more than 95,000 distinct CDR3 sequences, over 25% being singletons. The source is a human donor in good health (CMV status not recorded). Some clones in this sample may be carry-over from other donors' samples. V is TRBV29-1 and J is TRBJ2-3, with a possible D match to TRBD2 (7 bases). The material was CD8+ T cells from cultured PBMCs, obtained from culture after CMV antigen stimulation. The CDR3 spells CSVVWGGADTQYF. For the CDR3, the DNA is TGCAGCGTTGTTTGGGGGGGCGCAGATACGCAGTATTTT.